One sample yielded the 7 T cell receptor beta chains listed below, sequenced in a study of T cell repertoires in cytomegalovirus infection. One entry per CDR3 protein results from TCRdb running MiXCR on the reads. The data hold 150,000 to 180,000 distinct CDR3 sequences, with about a quarter observed a single time. What was sequenced was PBMCs. The receptors originated from a human donor in good health (CMV status not recorded). Some clones in this sample may be carry-over from other donors' samples.

This clonotype was detected ten times or more. The CDR3 here is CASSLALGNANTGELFF. The CDR3 DNA reads TGTGCCAGCAGCTTAGCGCTAGGCAATGCGAACACCGGGGAGCTGTTTTTT. V usage is TRBV7-2 and J usage is TRBJ2-2; no clear D. Trimming took off 0 bases at V and 0 bases at J, with 11 bases between the two ends. This CDR3 region has 17 residues. Looked up from germline, CDR1 is SGHTA and CDR2 is FQGNSA.

In its sample, this clonotype was seen a few times. V is TRBV28 and J is TRBJ2-7; D is undetermined. V lost 7 bases to trimming and J lost 6 bases, with 16 bases between them. The germline V gene encodes CDR1 MDHEN and CDR2 SYDVKM. CDR3 length: 13 amino acids. CDR3 in DNA: TGTGCCAGCACCTTGAACGTGGATCTCGAGCAGTACTTC. Its translation is CASTLNVDLEQYF.

This clonotype was seen repeatedly, ten times or more. CDR3: CASSPTRATTGELFF. The CDR3 nucleotides read TGTGCCAGCAGTCCGACAAGGGCCACCACCGGGGAGCTGTTTTTT. The chain uses TRBV27 and TRBJ2-2, with no clear D. In germline, CDR1 is MNHEY, CDR2 SMNVEV (reference sequence). The CDR3 covers 15 residues. Trimming cost V 5 bases and J 4 bases, with 14 bases left between them.

This clonotype appeared a few times. The V and J genes are TRBV28 and TRBJ2-7, with 9 positions matching TRBD1. V lost 3 bases to trimming and J lost 6 bases; unmatched junction nucleotides: 12. CDR3 length: 16 residues. Germline loops: CDR1 MDHEN, CDR2 SYDVKM. CDR3 DNA: TGTGCCAGCAGTTTTGGAGGGGACAGGGATAAACGCGAGCAGTACTTC. Its protein is CASSFGGDRDKREQYF.

The chain has TRBV6-2 or TRBV6-3 and TRBJ2-7; D perhaps matches TRBD1 (6 bases). V was trimmed by 6 bases and J by 5 bases, leaving 14 bases between them. The CDR3 sequence is 13 residues long. Germline V gives CDR1 MNHEY, CDR2 SVGEGT. The CDR3 nucleotides are TGTGCCAGCAGCCCTTGGGACATTAACGAGCAGTACTTC. It codes for CASSPWDINEQYF.

The chain recombines TRBV14 with TRBJ1-1; tentative D call: TRBD1 (6 bases). CDR3 length: 14 residues. V lost 4 bases, J lost 5 bases, and 14 bases lay in between. Looked up from germline, CDR1 is SGHDN and CDR2 is FVKESK. CDR3 protein: CASSLPGAKTEAFF. The CDR3 DNA sequence: TGTGCCAGCAGCCTCCCAGGGGCAAAGACTGAAGCTTTCTTT.

This rearrangement joins TRBV5-6 to TRBJ1-5; D gene unclear. The CDR3 length is 18 residues. Germline V gene sequence: CDR1 SGHDT, CDR2 YYEEEE. V lost 3 bases and J lost 2, with 21 bases in between. The CDR3 bases are TGTGCCAGCAGCTCCTCTCAGGCCGGGATAATTGGCAATCAGCCCCAGCATTTT. It codes for CASSSSQAGIIGNQPQHF.